One and the same sample provided the 4 T cell receptor beta chains below, sequenced in a study of CXCR3-negative and CXCR3-positive naive CD8 T cells. Whole-study findings and limits: TRB CDR3 hydrophobicity was greater in CXCR3-positive naive cells than in CXCR3-negative naive cells.

Which antigens these TCRs recognize remains unknown. 5' RACE that incorporated UMI labels was used to prepare the TRB cDNA libraries. TCRdb re-called the 5' RACE reads; one entry per CDR3 protein, DNA not given. In total, the table holds 84,000 or so distinct CDR3 sequences. Material for sequencing was naive CXCR3+ CD8+ T cells from blood. Noted subset: CD45RO-CCR7+CD27+CD95- naive CD8+ T cells expressing CXCR3 (TNR3+). The receptors here all came from a human donor in good health. Some clones in this sample may be carry-over from other donors' samples.

This chain uses TRBV7-8 with TRBJ1-2; TCRdb indicates TRBD1, and absent DNA this call remains unverified. The germline V gene has CDR1 SGHVS and CDR2 FQNEAQ. The CDR3 has 13 amino acids. CDR3 in amino acids: CASSSEGVGGYTF.

The chain carries TRBV2 and TRBJ1-5; TCRdb's D gene call, TRBD1, goes unchecked for lack of DNA. The germline V gene encodes CDR1 SNHLY and CDR2 FYNNEI. The CDR3 has 15 amino acids. CDR3 residues: CASSEEGASNQPQHF.

This chain uses TRBV5-1 with TRBJ2-7. This CDR3 has 14 amino acids. Looked up from germline, CDR1 is SGHRS and CDR2 is YFSETQ. CDR3 loop: CASTATEPFYEQYF. The full variable domain, with the rest looked up from reference TRBV5-1 and TRBJ2-7, is KAGVTQTPRYLIKTRGQQVTLSCSPISGHRSVSWYQQTPGQGLQFLFEYFSETQRNKGNFPGRFSGRQFSNSRSEMNVSTLELGDSALYLCASTATEPFYEQYFGPGTRLTVT.

The chain joins TRBV7-6 to TRBJ2-3; lacking DNA, the TRBD1 call made by TCRdb goes unchecked. This CDR3 has 15 amino acids. Germline values: CDR1 SGHVS, CDR2 FNYEAQ. This CDR3 is CASSDPGQTSDTQYF.